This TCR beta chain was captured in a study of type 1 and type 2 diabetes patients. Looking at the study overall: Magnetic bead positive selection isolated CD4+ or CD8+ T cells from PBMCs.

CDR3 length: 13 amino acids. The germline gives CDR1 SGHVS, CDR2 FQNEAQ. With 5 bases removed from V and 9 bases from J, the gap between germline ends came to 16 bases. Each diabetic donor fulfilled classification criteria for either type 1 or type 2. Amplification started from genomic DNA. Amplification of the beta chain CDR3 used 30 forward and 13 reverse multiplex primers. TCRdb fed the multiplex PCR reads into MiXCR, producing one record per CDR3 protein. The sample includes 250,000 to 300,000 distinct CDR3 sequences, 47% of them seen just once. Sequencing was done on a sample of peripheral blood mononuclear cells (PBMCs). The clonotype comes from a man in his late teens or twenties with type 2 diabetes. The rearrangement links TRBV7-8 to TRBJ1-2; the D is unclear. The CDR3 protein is CASSTSSQRSYTF. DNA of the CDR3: TGTGCCAGCAGCACGAGCTCGCAGAGGAGCTACACCTTC.